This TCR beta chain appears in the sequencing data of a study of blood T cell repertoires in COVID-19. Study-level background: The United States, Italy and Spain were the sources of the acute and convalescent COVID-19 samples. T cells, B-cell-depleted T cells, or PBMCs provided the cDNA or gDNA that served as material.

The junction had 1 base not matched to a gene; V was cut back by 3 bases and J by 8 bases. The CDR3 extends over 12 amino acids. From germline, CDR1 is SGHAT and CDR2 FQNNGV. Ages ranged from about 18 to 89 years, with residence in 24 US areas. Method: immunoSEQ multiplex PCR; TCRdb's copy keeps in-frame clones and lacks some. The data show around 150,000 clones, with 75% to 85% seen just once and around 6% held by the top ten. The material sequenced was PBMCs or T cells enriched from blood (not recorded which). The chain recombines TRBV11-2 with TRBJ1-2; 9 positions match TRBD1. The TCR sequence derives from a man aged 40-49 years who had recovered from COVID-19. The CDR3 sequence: CASSFTGGGYTF. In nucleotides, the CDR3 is TGTGCCAGCAGCTTTACAGGGGGCGGCTACACCTTC.